This T cell receptor (beta chain) is from a study of Ad26.COV2.S vaccination and SARS-CoV-2 variants. Treatment described: roughly 20 received Ad26.COV2.S at low or high dose, single or two shots; several received placebo; per-sample allocation not given. It was on day 63 after the first vaccine or placebo injection that samples were taken. This clone was seen a single time. CDR3 length: 17 residues. Germline values: CDR1 LNHNV, CDR2 YYDKDF (reference sequence). Trimming cost V 1 base and J 3 bases; bases outside gene matches: 4. Some clones are missing from TCRdb's copy, which holds only in-frame ones; the method was immunoSEQ multiplex PCR. The sample yields fewer than 500,000 clones, approximately 90% seen once.

Sequencing used peripheral blood, obtained in a trial of Ad26.COV2.S vaccine versus placebo. The chain couples TRBV15 to TRBJ2-3, with 13 positions matching TRBD2. The source is a person aged 18-60 years who received the Ad26.COV2.S COVID-19 vaccine or a placebo. The CDR3 loop is CATSRGTSGSWTDTQYF. The CDR3 DNA follows: TGTGCCACCAGCAGAGGGACTAGCGGGAGCTGGACAGATACGCAGTATTTT. Combining the CDR3 with reference TRBV15 and TRBJ2-3 gives the whole variable domain DAMVIQNPRYQVTQFGKPVTLSCSQTLNHNVMYWYQQKSSQAPKLLFHYYDKDFNNEADTPDNFQSRRPNTSFCFLDIRSPGLGDTAMYLCATSRGTSGSWTDTQYFGPGTRLTVL.